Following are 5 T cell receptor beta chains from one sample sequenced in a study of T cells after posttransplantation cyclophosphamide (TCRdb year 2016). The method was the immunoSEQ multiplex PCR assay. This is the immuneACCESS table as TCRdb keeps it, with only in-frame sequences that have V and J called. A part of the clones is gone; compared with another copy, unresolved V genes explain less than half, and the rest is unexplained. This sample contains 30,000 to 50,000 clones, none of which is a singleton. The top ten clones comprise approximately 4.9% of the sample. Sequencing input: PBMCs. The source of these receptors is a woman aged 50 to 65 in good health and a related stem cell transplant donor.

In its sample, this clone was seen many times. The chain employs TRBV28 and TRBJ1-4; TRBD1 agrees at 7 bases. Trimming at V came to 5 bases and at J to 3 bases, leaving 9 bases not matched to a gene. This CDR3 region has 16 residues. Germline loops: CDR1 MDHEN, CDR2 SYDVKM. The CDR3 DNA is TGTGCCAGCAGTCTACAGGGGTATGGGGCTAATGAAAAACTGTTTTTT. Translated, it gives CASSLQGYGANEKLFF.

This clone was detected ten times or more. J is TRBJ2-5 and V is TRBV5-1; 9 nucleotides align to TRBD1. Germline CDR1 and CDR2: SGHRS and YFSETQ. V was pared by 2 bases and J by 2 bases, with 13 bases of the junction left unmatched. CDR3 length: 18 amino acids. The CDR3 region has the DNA TGCGCCAGCAGCTTAACGTTTCCCGGGACAGGGAGGCAAGAGACCCAGTACTTC. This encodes CASSLTFPGTGRQETQYF.

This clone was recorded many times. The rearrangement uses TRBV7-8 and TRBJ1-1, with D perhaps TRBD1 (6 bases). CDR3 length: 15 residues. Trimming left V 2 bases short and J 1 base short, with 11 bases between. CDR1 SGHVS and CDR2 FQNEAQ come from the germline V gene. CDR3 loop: CASSLKGVGNTEAFF. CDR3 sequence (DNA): TGTGCCAGCAGCTTAAAGGGGGTGGGGAACACTGAAGCTTTCTTT.

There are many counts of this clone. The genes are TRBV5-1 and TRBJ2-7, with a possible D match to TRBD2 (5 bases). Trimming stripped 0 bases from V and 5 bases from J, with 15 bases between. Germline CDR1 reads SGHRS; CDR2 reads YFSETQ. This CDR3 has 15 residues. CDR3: CASSLGPGSRDEQYF. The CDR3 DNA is TGCGCCAGCAGCTTGGGACCGGGGAGTAGGGACGAGCAGTACTTC.

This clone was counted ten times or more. CDR3 coding DNA: TGTGCCAGCAGCCCCCAGGTAGCGGGGAACAATGAGCAGTTCTTC. Translating it yields CASSPQVAGNNEQFF. The rearrangement uses TRBV11-3 and TRBJ2-1; 8 nucleotides align to TRBD2. V dropped 5 bases and J dropped 5; count of bases not matched to a gene: 8. The CDR3 sequence is 15 residues long. Germline V gene data show CDR1 as SGHNT and CDR2 as YENEEA.